The TCR beta chain described here comes from a study of control samples from healthy donors and cancer patients. TCRdb's table, derived via immunoSEQ multiplex PCR, lists solely in-frame clones and lacks some. The sample records approximately 110,000 clones, approximately 90% being singletons. The V segment lost 3 bases and the J segment 6 bases; nucleotides outside the gene matches: 7. In germline, CDR1 is SGHTA, CDR2 FQGNSA. The CDR3 totals 15 residues. The chain combines TRBV7-2 with TRBJ1-4, with 7 bases lining up with TRBD1. The origin of this receptor is a woman aged 18-30 years in good health. Specimen: blood. DNA of the CDR3: TGTGCCAGCAGCTTTAAAGGGACAGCCTATGAAAAACTGTTTTTT. Protein product: CASSFKGTAYEKLFF.